This T cell receptor beta chain came from a study of CD8 T cells in ankylosing spondylitis. A quantitative 5'-RACE method, one with molecular barcodes, was used to make TCR beta libraries. TCRdb processed the 5' RACE reads anew with MiXCR; each CDR3 protein has one entry. There are about 240,000 distinct CDR3 sequences in the sample; around 9.1% occur only once, and nearly 7% lies in the top ten. This CDR3 is built from 14 residues. After removal of 6 bases from V and 5 bases from J, the junction contained 11 bases not matched to a gene. Germline V gene data show CDR1 as SQVTM and CDR2 as ANQGSEA. The study, taken as a whole, reports: Disease-linked clones were reportedly significantly enriched in matched ankylosing spondylitis synovial fluid. Disease-linked clones bore a CD8+ phenotype and were relatively rare in peripheral blood.

This clonotype has only a few counts. Its matching antigen is unknown. This chain links TRBV29-1 with TRBJ1-2; TRBD1 matches 8 bases. The TCR originated in a male donor with ankylosing spondylitis or in good health (not recorded which). Sequenced input: blood, either unsorted or a sorted T cell fraction (not recorded which). CDR3 region: CSVLGQGLGYGYTF. The CDR3 nucleotides are TGCAGCGTCTTAGGACAGGGCCTAGGTTATGGCTACACCTTC.